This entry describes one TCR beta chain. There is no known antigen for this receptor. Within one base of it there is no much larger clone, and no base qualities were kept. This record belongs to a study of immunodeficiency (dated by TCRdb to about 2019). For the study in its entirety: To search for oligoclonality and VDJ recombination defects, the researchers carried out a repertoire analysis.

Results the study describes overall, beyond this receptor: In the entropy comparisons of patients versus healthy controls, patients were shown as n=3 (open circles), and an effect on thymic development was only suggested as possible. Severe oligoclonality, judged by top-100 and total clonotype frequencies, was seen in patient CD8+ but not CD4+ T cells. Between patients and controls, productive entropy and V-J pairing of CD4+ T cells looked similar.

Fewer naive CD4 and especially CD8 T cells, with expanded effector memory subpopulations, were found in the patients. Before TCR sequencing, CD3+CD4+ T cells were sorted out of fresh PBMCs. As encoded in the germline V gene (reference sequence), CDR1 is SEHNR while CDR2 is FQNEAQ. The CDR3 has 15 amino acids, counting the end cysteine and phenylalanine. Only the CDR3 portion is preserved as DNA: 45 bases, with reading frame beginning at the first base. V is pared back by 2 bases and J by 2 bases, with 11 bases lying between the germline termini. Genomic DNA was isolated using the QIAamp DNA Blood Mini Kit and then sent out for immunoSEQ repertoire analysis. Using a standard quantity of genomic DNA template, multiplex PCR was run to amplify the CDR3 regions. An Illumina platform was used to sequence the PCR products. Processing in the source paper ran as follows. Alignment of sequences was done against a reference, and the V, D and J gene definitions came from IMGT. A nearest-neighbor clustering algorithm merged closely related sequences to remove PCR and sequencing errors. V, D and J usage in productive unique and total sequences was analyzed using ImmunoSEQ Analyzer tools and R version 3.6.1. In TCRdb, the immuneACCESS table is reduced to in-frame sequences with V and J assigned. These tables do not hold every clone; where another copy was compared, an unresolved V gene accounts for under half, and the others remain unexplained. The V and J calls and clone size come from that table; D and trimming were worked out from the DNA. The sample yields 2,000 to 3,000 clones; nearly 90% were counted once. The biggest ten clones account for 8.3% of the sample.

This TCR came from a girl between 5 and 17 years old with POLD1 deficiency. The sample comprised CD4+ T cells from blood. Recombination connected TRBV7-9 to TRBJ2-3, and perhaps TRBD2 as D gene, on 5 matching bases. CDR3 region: CASSLMGSPTDTQYF. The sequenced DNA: TGTGCCAGCAGCTTAATGGGGAGCCCCACAGATACGCAGTATTTT.